The 18 T cell receptor beta chains reported below all come from one sample, sequenced in a study of T cells in Graves' hyperthyroidism and ophthalmopathy (dated by TCRdb to between 2018 and 2021). Library creation used multiplex PCR. The listed sequencing device is Illumina HiSeq 2000. The TCR beta CDR3 regions were amplified from RNA transcripts. The first round of RT-PCR for the TCR CDR3 was performed with the HTBI primer set and the Qiagen OneStep RT-PCR kit. The public reads were reanalyzed by TCRdb: fastp trimming at Q25, MiXCR alignment, in-frame beta chains only. Every CDR3 protein is listed once, alongside the most common genes and DNA of its rows. The sample yields 450,000 to 550,000 distinct CDR3 sequences; about 24% were counted once. The ten largest clones add up to around 10% of the sample. Source material: blood. The receptors derive from a woman in her twenties or thirties with Graves' ophthalmopathy.

This clonotype has ten or more counts. This chain links TRBV6-5 with TRBJ2-7, with D uncertain. V was cut by 0 bases and J by 0 bases, with 9 bases left in between. The CDR3 runs to 15 residues. Germline values: CDR1 MNHEY, CDR2 SVGAGI. The CDR3 nucleotides read TGTGCCAGCAGTTACTCGATGCTGGACTCCTACGAGCAGTACTTC. Its protein product is CASSYSMLDSYEQYF.

This clonotype was seen many times. The chain recombines TRBV4-2 with TRBJ2-7, with a weak D call TRBD1 (6 bases). The CDR3 contains 14 residues. Trimming stripped 3 bases from V and 1 base from J, with 10 bases between. Germline CDR1 LGHNA, CDR2 YNFKEQ. The CDR3 region is CASSHGQGSYEQYF. CDR3 nucleotides: TGTGCCAGCAGCCACGGTCAGGGGTCCTACGAGCAGTACTTC.

The V call is TRBV7-9, the J call TRBJ2-5; tentatively, D is TRBD1 (7 bases). Germline values: CDR1 SEHNR, CDR2 FQNEAQ (reference sequence). This CDR3 has 14 amino acids. V shed 11 bases and J shed 2 bases, with 18 bases lying between them. CDR3 sequence: CAGGARGTQETQYF. In DNA, the CDR3 is TGTGCCGGAGGGGCCAGGGGGACTCAAGAGACCCAGTACTTC.

This clonotype occurred many times. This chain connects TRBV4-1 to TRBJ1-5; D is possibly TRBD1 (6 bases). The CDR3 extends over 13 amino acids. The V end was cut by 5 bases, the J end by 1 base, with 6 bases between. CDR1 is MGHRA, CDR2 YSYEKL, per germline. CDR3 amino acids: CASSGQSNQPQHF. CDR3 DNA sequence: TGCGCCAGCAGCGGACAGAGCAATCAGCCCCAGCATTTT.

This clonotype was detected many times. V gene TRBV2 combines with J gene TRBJ1-2; perhaps TRBD1 as D (6 bases). V was clipped by 1 base and J by 6 bases, with 12 bases between them. The CDR3 sequence is 14 residues long. In germline, CDR1 is SNHLY, CDR2 FYNNEI. As DNA, the CDR3 is TGTGCCAGCAGTGAAGTACAGGGAAGGGATGGCTACACCTTC. Translation gives CASSEVQGRDGYTF.

In nucleotides, the CDR3 is TGTGCCAGCAGTGAAGCAGGGCGGGGGAAGACCCAGTACTTC. Its protein product is CASSEAGRGKTQYF. The V gene is TRBV6-1, the J gene TRBJ2-5; TRBD2 matches 7 bases. Germline V gene data show CDR1 as MNHNS and CDR2 as SASEGT. This CDR3 region has 14 residues. Trimming cost V 0 bases and J 6 bases; bases outside gene matches: 4.

This clonotype was seen repeatedly, ten times or more. The rearrangement joins TRBV9 to TRBJ2-5, with a tentative D call TRBD2 (6 bases). The V and J ends lost 4 bases and 0 bases respectively, with 13 bases between them. The CDR3 has 15 amino acids. Germline V gene lookup returns CDR1 SGDLS and CDR2 YYNGEE. Here the CDR3 reads CASSRSVADQETQYF. The CDR3 DNA reads TGTGCCAGCAGCCGGAGTGTAGCGGACCAAGAGACCCAGTACTTC.

There are many counts of this clonotype. V and J are TRBV10-3 and TRBJ1-1, with D perhaps TRBD1 (6 bases). The ends were cut back, 6 bases at V and 2 bases at J, with 10 bases in the middle. The CDR3 totals 13 residues. Germline lookup yields CDR1 ENHRY and CDR2 SYGVKD. The CDR3 region is CAIRGQINTEAFF. CDR3 coding DNA: TGTGCCATCAGAGGACAGATCAACACTGAAGCTTTCTTT.

This clonotype was seen more than once but under ten times. The chain couples TRBV6-1 to TRBJ2-7, with 8 bases fitting TRBD1. From germline, CDR1 is MNHNS and CDR2 SASEGT. This CDR3 contains 15 residues. The V gene end was trimmed by 1 base and the J gene end by 0 bases; junction bases not matched to a gene: 2. This CDR3 is CASSEGTGSSYEQYF. CDR3 DNA sequence: TGTGCCAGCAGTGAAGGGACAGGGAGCTCCTACGAGCAGTACTTC.

A few counts support this clonotype. The conserved final phenylalanine or tryptophan is absent from the CDR3, which likely points to a read error. This rearrangement joins TRBV11-2 to TRBJ1-1; no reliable D call. CDR3 length: 13 residues. The V end was cut by 0 bases, the J end by 5 bases, with 7 bases between. Germline CDR1 SGHAT, CDR2 FQNNGV. CDR3 nucleotides: TGTGCCAGCAGCTTAGACTTGGGGACTGAAGCTTTCCTT. Encoded protein: CASSLDLGTEAFL.

The chain joins TRBV6-1 to TRBJ2-7; TRBD2 matches at 12 bases. CDR1 is MNHNS, CDR2 SASEGT, per germline. With V trimmed by 4 bases and J by 4 bases, 8 bases remained unmatched. The CDR3 covers 16 residues. CDR3 sequence: CASSARLAGAKYEQYF. CDR3 sequence (DNA): TGTGCCAGCAGTGCGAGACTAGCGGGGGCCAAATACGAGCAGTACTTC.

The J gene is TRBJ1-1, the V gene TRBV6-1; unclear D gene. The CDR3 has 15 residues. The germline V gene encodes CDR1 MNHNS and CDR2 SASEGT. With 1 base removed from V and 3 bases from J, the gap between germline ends came to 12 bases. CDR3 protein: CASSEEGRRYTEAFF. The DNA for the CDR3 is TGTGCCAGCAGTGAAGAGGGCAGACGATACACTGAAGCTTTCTTT.

This clonotype has at least ten counts. The genes are TRBV28 and TRBJ1-3; unclear D gene. This CDR3 is built from 16 residues. CDR1 MDHEN and CDR2 SYDVKM come from the germline V gene. Between the trimmed V and J ends, which lost 3 bases and 0 bases, there was a span of 12 bases. The CDR3 loop is CASSFGTRSSGNTIYF. The CDR3 DNA is TGTGCCAGCAGTTTCGGTACACGGAGCTCTGGAAACACCATATATTTT.

This clonotype was counted ten times or more. This sequence joins TRBV15 and TRBJ2-7, with TRBD2 matching 8 bases. Germline V gives CDR1 LNHNV, CDR2 YYDKDF (reference sequence). J gave up 3 bases and V 0 bases, and 4 bases lay outside the gene matches. The length of the CDR3 is 15 residues. The CDR3 DNA reads as TGTGCCACCAGCAGAGATCGCGGGGGGCGCTACGAGCAGTACTTC. Translated, it gives CATSRDRGGRYEQYF.

This clonotype came up a few times. This chain connects TRBV25-1 to TRBJ2-2; D gene unclear. The germline gives CDR1 MGHDK, CDR2 SYGVNS. V gave up 7 bases and J gave up 3 bases, with 6 bases separating them. The CDR3 has 12 amino acids. CDR3 sequence reads: CASNIYTGELFF. The CDR3 nucleotides are TGTGCCAGCAACATATACACCGGGGAGCTGTTTTTT.

This clonotype was counted at least ten times. The chain carries TRBV20-1 and TRBJ2-7; 7 positions match TRBD1. CDR1 is DFQATT, CDR2 SNEGSKA, per germline (reference sequence). The junction had 2 bases not matched to a gene; V was cut back by 0 bases and J by 3 bases. The CDR3 has 13 amino acids. The CDR3 sequence is CSARENRGYEQYF. In DNA, the CDR3 is TGCAGTGCTAGAGAAAACAGGGGCTACGAGCAGTACTTC.

There are many counts of this clonotype. V and J are TRBV20-1 and TRBJ1-1, with D perhaps matching TRBD1 (5 bases). Germline V gene sequence: CDR1 DFQATT, CDR2 SNEGSKA (reference sequence). Trimming pared 6 bases from V and 1 base from J, leaving 12 bases between. CDR3 length: 13 amino acids. CDR3 sequence: CSAKDSRNTEAFF. As DNA, the CDR3 is TGCAGTGCCAAAGACAGCCGGAACACTGAAGCTTTCTTT.

The V and J genes are TRBV20-1 and TRBJ2-7; D is perhaps TRBD2 (6 bases). With 3 bases removed from V and 2 bases from J, the gap between germline ends came to 17 bases. CDR3 length: 15 residues. The germline gives CDR1 DFQATT, CDR2 SNEGSKA (reference sequence). CDR3 residues: CSASSVGRTTYEQYF. The CDR3 nucleotides are TGCAGTGCTAGTTCTGTAGGCAGGACTACCTACGAGCAGTACTTC.